The rows below give T cell receptor beta chains drawn from one sample of a study of response to subunit inactivated influenza vaccine. Each CDR3 protein gets one entry after TCRdb re-called the RT-PCR reads with MiXCR. The repertoire has about 610,000 distinct CDR3 sequences, around 15% of them found once; the top ten carry around 10%. The source material was PBMCs from blood, sampled 11 to 12 days after vaccination. These receptors originate from a man aged 50-60 years who received an inactivated influenza vaccine. Both conserved end residues are part of each CDR3. A D gene is named only where the DNA matches it firmly. The size field is filled for only some rows; it gives once, few, many or a size class.

D gene: TRBD2
V gene: TRBV28
J gene: TRBJ2-1
clone size: few
CDR3 DNA: TGTGCCAGCAGGGCCGGGACTAACTACAATGAGCAGTTCTTC
CDR3 protein: CASRAGTNYNEQFF

D gene: .
V gene: TRBV7-2
J gene: TRBJ2-1
clone size: few
CDR3 DNA: TGTGCCAGCAGCTTTGGCAGGCTAGCATTCGAGCAGTTCTTC
CDR3 protein: CASSFGRLAFEQFF

D gene: TRBD1
V gene: TRBV5-6
J gene: TRBJ2-1
clone size: many
CDR3 DNA: TGTGCCAGCAGCTTGGGTGGTTTGGGACAGGGATACAATGAGCAGTTCTTC
CDR3 protein: CASSLGGLGQGYNEQFF

D gene: .
V gene: TRBV20-1
J gene: TRBJ1-6
clone size: .
CDR3 DNA: TGCAGTGCTCGAAAGACACCGTCGGATTCACCCCTCCACTTT
CDR3 protein: CSARKTPSDSPLHF

D gene: TRBD2
V gene: TRBV7-3
J gene: TRBJ2-7
clone size: few
CDR3 DNA: TGTGCCAGCAGCTTAAATGGTAGCGGCGGGAGCGCCGAGCAGTACTTC
CDR3 protein: CASSLNGSGGSAEQYF

D gene: .
V gene: TRBV20-1
J gene: TRBJ2-5
clone size: few
CDR3 DNA: TGCAGTGCTCGGGACTCTGAAACCCAGTACTTC
CDR3 protein: CSARDSETQYF

D gene: .
V gene: TRBV4-2
J gene: TRBJ1-4
clone size: few
CDR3 DNA: TGTGCCAGCAGCCAAGATAGGGGCCGGGGGCCGTATGAAAAACTGTTTTTT
CDR3 protein: CASSQDRGRGPYEKLFF

D gene: TRBD2
V gene: TRBV14
J gene: TRBJ2-5
clone size: few
CDR3 DNA: TGTGCCAGCAGCCAAGTGACTAGCGGGTCAGAGACCCAGTACTTC
CDR3 protein: CASSQVTSGSETQYF

D gene: .
V gene: TRBV9
J gene: TRBJ2-2
clone size: few
CDR3 DNA: TGTGCCAGCAGCGTAGATAACAGGGTCTCCGGGGAGCTGTTTTTT
CDR3 protein: CASSVDNRVSGELFF

D gene: .
V gene: TRBV20-1
J gene: TRBJ2-5
clone size: few
CDR3 DNA: TGCAGTGCGAAAACACGGAGAGGTACGAAAGAGACCCAGTACTTC
CDR3 protein: CSAKTRRGTKETQYF

D gene: .
V gene: TRBV7-2
J gene: TRBJ2-3
clone size: .
CDR3 DNA: TGTGCCAGCACCCTACTGCAGGCGGATACGCAGTATTTT
CDR3 protein: CASTLLQADTQYF

D gene: TRBD1
V gene: TRBV7-2
J gene: TRBJ2-3
clone size: .
CDR3 DNA: TGTGCCAGCAGCCCGGGACAGGGGGGATCAGATACGCAGTATTTT
CDR3 protein: CASSPGQGGSDTQYF

D gene: .
V gene: TRBV15
J gene: TRBJ2-1
clone size: .
CDR3 DNA: TGTGCCACCAGAAGAGACAGTTTGGGTTCCTACAATGAGCAGTTCTTC
CDR3 protein: CATRRDSLGSYNEQFF

D gene: TRBD2
V gene: TRBV7-2
J gene: TRBJ2-7
clone size: .
CDR3 DNA: TGTGCCAGCAGCTTAAGGGCTAGCGGGAAAACCTACGAGCAGTACTTC
CDR3 protein: CASSLRASGKTYEQYF

D gene: TRBD1
V gene: TRBV7-2
J gene: TRBJ2-7
clone size: .
CDR3 DNA: TGTGCCAGCAGCTTATCTCTGGGACAGGGCTCCTACGAGCAGTACTTC
CDR3 protein: CASSLSLGQGSYEQYF

D gene: .
V gene: TRBV4-1
J gene: TRBJ1-6
clone size: .
CDR3 DNA: TGCGCCAGCAGCCAAGCATGGGGGCGGAATAATTCACCCCTCCACTTT
CDR3 protein: CASSQAWGRNNSPLHF

D gene: .
V gene: TRBV7-6
J gene: TRBJ2-7
clone size: few
CDR3 DNA: TGTGCCAGCAGCTTAGAGCCTGGGTTCGTAAACGAGCAGTACTTC
CDR3 protein: CASSLEPGFVNEQYF

D gene: TRBD1
V gene: TRBV11-2
J gene: TRBJ1-1
clone size: .
CDR3 DNA: TGTGCCAGCAGCTTGAGGTCACCGGGACAGGGGAACACTGAAGCTTTCTTT
CDR3 protein: CASSLRSPGQGNTEAFF

D gene: TRBD1
V gene: TRBV19
J gene: TRBJ1-1
clone size: .
CDR3 DNA: TGTGCCAGTAGTATGGCAGGGGGATTAAACACTGAAGCTTTCTTT
CDR3 protein: CASSMAGGLNTEAFF

D gene: TRBD2
V gene: TRBV10-3
J gene: TRBJ2-1
clone size: .
CDR3 DNA: TGTGCCATCAGGGACCTCGGCGGGAGGGGGAATGAGCAGTTCTTC
CDR3 protein: CAIRDLGGRGNEQFF

D gene: .
V gene: TRBV29-1
J gene: TRBJ2-1
clone size: few
CDR3 DNA: TGCAGCGTTGTGGCTAGGTTCAACAATGAGCAGTTCTTC
CDR3 protein: CSVVARFNNEQFF

D gene: TRBD1
V gene: TRBV7-6
J gene: TRBJ2-2
clone size: few
CDR3 DNA: TGTGCCAGCAGGAGCGGCAAGACAGGGTGGTGGACCGGGGAGCTGTTTTTT
CDR3 protein: CASRSGKTGWWTGELFF

D gene: .
V gene: TRBV7-2
J gene: TRBJ2-7
clone size: few
CDR3 DNA: TGTGCCAGCAGCTTATTTTCGATCGGGGCCTACGAGCAGTACTTC
CDR3 protein: CASSLFSIGAYEQYF

D gene: TRBD1
V gene: TRBV29-1
J gene: TRBJ2-7
clone size: few
CDR3 DNA: TGCAGCGTTGAGTTTAAGACAGGGGGCGGCGAGCAGTACTTC
CDR3 protein: CSVEFKTGGGEQYF

D gene: .
V gene: TRBV15
J gene: TRBJ2-7
clone size: .
CDR3 DNA: TGTGCCACCAGCAGAGGTGACACCCACGAGCAGTACTTC
CDR3 protein: CATSRGDTHEQYF

D gene: TRBD2
V gene: TRBV3-1
J gene: TRBJ2-7
clone size: few
CDR3 DNA: TGTGCCAGCAGCCACCCAGCGGGAGGCGCCACCACGGGGGCATACGAGCAGTACTTC
CDR3 protein: CASSHPAGGATTGAYEQYF

D gene: TRBD1
V gene: TRBV11-2
J gene: TRBJ2-3
clone size: .
CDR3 DNA: TGTGCCAGCAGCAAAGTGGGACAGAGCACAGATACGCAGTATTTT
CDR3 protein: CASSKVGQSTDTQYF

D gene: .
V gene: TRBV27
J gene: TRBJ2-3
clone size: many
CDR3 DNA: TGTGCCAGCAGTCCACAGGGAGCAGATACGCAGTATTTT
CDR3 protein: CASSPQGADTQYF

D gene: TRBD1
V gene: TRBV20-1
J gene: TRBJ1-2
clone size: few
CDR3 DNA: TGCAGTGCTAGAGATCGGGACAGGGTAGATGGCTACACCTTC
CDR3 protein: CSARDRDRVDGYTF

D gene: .
V gene: TRBV14
J gene: TRBJ1-1
clone size: few
CDR3 DNA: TGTGCCAGCAGCCAGGCCTCGCGGACAGTTCTAAAAGCTTTCTTT
CDR3 protein: CASSQASRTVLKAFF

D gene: TRBD1
V gene: TRBV7-9
J gene: TRBJ1-1
clone size: .
CDR3 DNA: TGTGCCAGCAGGTCCGGGACAGGGGGCAACACTGAAGCTTTCTTT
CDR3 protein: CASRSGTGGNTEAFF

D gene: .
V gene: TRBV20-1
J gene: TRBJ1-1
clone size: few
CDR3 DNA: TGCAGTGCCCCTAGGTCAGAGGCGGGAGTGGGAGCTTTCTTT
CDR3 protein: CSAPRSEAGVGAFF

D gene: .
V gene: TRBV20-1
J gene: TRBJ2-7
clone size: .
CDR3 DNA: TGCAGTGCCCAGTCCGGGGGGCCCTACGAGCAGTACTTC
CDR3 protein: CSAQSGGPYEQYF

D gene: .
V gene: TRBV27
J gene: TRBJ2-7
clone size: few
CDR3 DNA: TGTGCCAGCAGTTTGTGGGGGGCGTCCTACGAGCAGTACTTC
CDR3 protein: CASSLWGASYEQYF

D gene: .
V gene: TRBV10-3
J gene: TRBJ2-3
clone size: .
CDR3 DNA: TGTGCCATCAGTGATTCGACAACCCGCACAGATACGCAGTATTTT
CDR3 protein: CAISDSTTRTDTQYF

D gene: .
V gene: TRBV4-3
J gene: TRBJ2-1
clone size: .
CDR3 DNA: TGCGCCAGCAGCCAACACCAGACGGGCAATGAGCAGTTCTTC
CDR3 protein: CASSQHQTGNEQFF

D gene: .
V gene: TRBV5-6
J gene: TRBJ2-2
clone size: .
CDR3 DNA: TGTGCCAGCAGCTTGTTGGGGGGGCCTAACACCGGGGAGCTGTTTTTT
CDR3 protein: CASSLLGGPNTGELFF

D gene: .
V gene: TRBV6-5
J gene: TRBJ2-3
clone size: .
CDR3 DNA: TGTGCCAGCAGCCACTCGGGACTTGCGGGATCGGATACGCAGTATTTT
CDR3 protein: CASSHSGLAGSDTQYF

D gene: .
V gene: TRBV29-1
J gene: TRBJ2-3
clone size: many
CDR3 DNA: TGCAGCGTTGAAACAGGGTATAGCACAGATACGCAGTATTTT
CDR3 protein: CSVETGYSTDTQYF

D gene: TRBD2
V gene: TRBV18
J gene: TRBJ2-7
clone size: .
CDR3 DNA: TGTGCCAGCTCACCACCAATGGTAGCGGGAGGGATCAACGAGCAGTACTTC
CDR3 protein: CASSPPMVAGGINEQYF

D gene: TRBD2
V gene: TRBV5-5
J gene: TRBJ2-1
clone size: .
CDR3 DNA: TGTGCCAGCAGCTTGCCTAGCGGGGAGCAGTTCTTC
CDR3 protein: CASSLPSGEQFF

D gene: TRBD2
V gene: TRBV20-1
J gene: TRBJ2-1
clone size: .
CDR3 DNA: TGCAGTGCTAGAGGACGCGGCGGGGGGGCCGCCGCTTACAATGAGCAGTTCTTC
CDR3 protein: CSARGRGGGAAAYNEQFF

D gene: .
V gene: TRBV12-3/TRBV12-4
J gene: TRBJ2-7
clone size: .
CDR3 DNA: TGTGCCAGCAGTTTTAGTCACGGATACGAGCAGTACTTC
CDR3 protein: CASSFSHGYEQYF

D gene: TRBD1
V gene: TRBV5-1
J gene: TRBJ2-7
clone size: .
CDR3 DNA: TGCGCCAGCAGCTCGTCGGGACAGGGGCTCTACGAGCAGTACTTC
CDR3 protein: CASSSSGQGLYEQYF

D gene: .
V gene: TRBV7-9
J gene: TRBJ2-6
clone size: .
CDR3 DNA: TGTGCCAGCAGCTTAGAAGGGACCGGGGCCAACGTCCTGACTTTC
CDR3 protein: CASSLEGTGANVLTF

D gene: TRBD2
V gene: TRBV20-1
J gene: TRBJ2-7
clone size: few
CDR3 DNA: TGCAGTGCTATTCCTAGCGGGAGGAATGAGCAGTACTTC
CDR3 protein: CSAIPSGRNEQYF

D gene: .
V gene: TRBV5-1
J gene: TRBJ2-1
clone size: many
CDR3 DNA: TGCGCCAGCAGCTCTGGGGGGACCCCAAACTACAATGAGCAGTTCTTC
CDR3 protein: CASSSGGTPNYNEQFF

D gene: .
V gene: TRBV15
J gene: TRBJ1-5
clone size: few
CDR3 DNA: TGTGCCACCAGCAGAGATCGGGAGGGCAATCAGCCCCAGCATTTT
CDR3 protein: CATSRDREGNQPQHF

D gene: .
V gene: TRBV7-9
J gene: TRBJ2-1
clone size: .
CDR3 DNA: TGTGCCAGCAGCAGACCCGACTACAATGAGCAGTTCTTC
CDR3 protein: CASSRPDYNEQFF

D gene: .
V gene: TRBV18
J gene: TRBJ2-7
clone size: .
CDR3 DNA: TGTGCCAGCTCACCACCACCGACGAGGCCGGGTTCCGAGCAGTACTTC
CDR3 protein: CASSPPPTRPGSEQYF

D gene: .
V gene: TRBV6-2/TRBV6-3
J gene: TRBJ2-7
clone size: .
CDR3 DNA: TGTGCCAGCACAAATGGTGGGTTCGAGCAGTACTTC
CDR3 protein: CASTNGGFEQYF

D gene: .
V gene: TRBV5-1
J gene: TRBJ1-3
clone size: .
CDR3 DNA: TGCGCCAGCAGGGCCGAGGCTGGAAACACCATATATTTT
CDR3 protein: CASRAEAGNTIYF

D gene: TRBD2
V gene: TRBV20-1
J gene: TRBJ2-1
clone size: .
CDR3 DNA: TGCAGTGCTAGTCCTAAGACTAGCGGGGTCAACAATGAGCAGTTCTTC
CDR3 protein: CSASPKTSGVNNEQFF